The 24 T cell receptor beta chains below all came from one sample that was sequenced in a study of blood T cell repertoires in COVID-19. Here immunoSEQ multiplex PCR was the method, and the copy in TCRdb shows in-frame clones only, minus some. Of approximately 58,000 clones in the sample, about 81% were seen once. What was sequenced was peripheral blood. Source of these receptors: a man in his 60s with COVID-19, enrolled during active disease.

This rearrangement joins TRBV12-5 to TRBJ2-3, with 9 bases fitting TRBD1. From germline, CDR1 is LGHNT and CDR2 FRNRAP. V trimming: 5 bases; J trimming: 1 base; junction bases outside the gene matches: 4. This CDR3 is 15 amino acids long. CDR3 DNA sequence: TGTGCTAGTGGTGCGGGACAGGGTGGCACAGATACGCAGTATTTT. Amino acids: CASGAGQGGTDTQYF.

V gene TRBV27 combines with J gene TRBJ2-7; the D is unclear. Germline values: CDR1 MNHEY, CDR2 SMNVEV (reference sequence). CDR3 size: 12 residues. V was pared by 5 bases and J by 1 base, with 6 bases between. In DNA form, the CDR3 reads TGTGCCAGCAGTGGCCGATCCTACGAGCAGTACTTC. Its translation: CASSGRSYEQYF.

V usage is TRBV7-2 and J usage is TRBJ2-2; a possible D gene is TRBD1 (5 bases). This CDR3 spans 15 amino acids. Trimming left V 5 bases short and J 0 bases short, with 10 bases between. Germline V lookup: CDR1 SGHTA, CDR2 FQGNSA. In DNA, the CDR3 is TGTGCCAGCAGCCCTCAGGGTTCGAACACCGGGGAGCTGTTTTTT. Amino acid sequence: CASSPQGSNTGELFF.

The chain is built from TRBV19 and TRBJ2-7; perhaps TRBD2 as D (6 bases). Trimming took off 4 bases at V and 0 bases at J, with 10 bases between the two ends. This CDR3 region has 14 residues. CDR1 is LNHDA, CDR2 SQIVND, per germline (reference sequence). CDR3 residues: CASSTAGTSYEQYF. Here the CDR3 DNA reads TGTGCCAGTAGTACCGCGGGGACCTCCTACGAGCAGTACTTC.

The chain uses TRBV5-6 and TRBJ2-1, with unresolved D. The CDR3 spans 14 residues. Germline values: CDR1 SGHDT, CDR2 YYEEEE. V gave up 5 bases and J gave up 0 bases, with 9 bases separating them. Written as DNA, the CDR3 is TGTGCCAGCAGTCTCGAGAGCTCCTACAATGAGCAGTTCTTC. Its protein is CASSLESSYNEQFF.

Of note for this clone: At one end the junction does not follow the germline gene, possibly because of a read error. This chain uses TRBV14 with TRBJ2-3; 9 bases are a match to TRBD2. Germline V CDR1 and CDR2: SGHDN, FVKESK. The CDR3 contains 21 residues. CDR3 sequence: CAGSQEDLFSGGVTSTDTQYF. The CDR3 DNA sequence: TGTGCCGGCAGCCAAGAAGACCTCTTTAGCGGGGGAGTCACTAGCACAGATACGCAGTATTTT.

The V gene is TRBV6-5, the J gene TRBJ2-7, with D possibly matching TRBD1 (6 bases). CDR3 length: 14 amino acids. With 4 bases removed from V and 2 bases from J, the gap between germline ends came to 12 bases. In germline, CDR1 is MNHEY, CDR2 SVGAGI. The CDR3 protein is CASSSFGQTYEQYF. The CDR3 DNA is TGTGCCAGCAGTTCGTTCGGACAGACCTACGAGCAGTACTTC.

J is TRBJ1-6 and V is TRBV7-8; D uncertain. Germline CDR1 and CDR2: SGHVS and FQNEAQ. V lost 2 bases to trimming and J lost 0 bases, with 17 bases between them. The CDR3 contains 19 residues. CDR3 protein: CASSLSSGGGSSYNSPLHF. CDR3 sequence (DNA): TGTGCCAGCAGCTTATCAAGCGGTGGAGGGAGCTCCTATAATTCACCCCTCCACTTT.

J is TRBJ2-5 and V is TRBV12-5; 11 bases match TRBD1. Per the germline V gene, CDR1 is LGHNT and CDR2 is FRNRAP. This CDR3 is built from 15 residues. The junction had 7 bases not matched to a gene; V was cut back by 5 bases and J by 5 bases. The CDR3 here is CASGPGTGGIETQYF. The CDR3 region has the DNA TGTGCTAGTGGTCCCGGGACAGGGGGAATTGAGACCCAGTACTTC.

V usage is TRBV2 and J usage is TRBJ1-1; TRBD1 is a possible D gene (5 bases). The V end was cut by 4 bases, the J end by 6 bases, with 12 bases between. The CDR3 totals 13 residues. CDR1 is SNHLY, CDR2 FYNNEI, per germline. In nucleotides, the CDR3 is TGTGCCAGCAGTGGTAGGGGCCACGCTGAAGCTTTCTTT. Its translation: CASSGRGHAEAFF. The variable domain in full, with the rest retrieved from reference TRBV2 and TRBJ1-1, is EPEVTQTPSHQVTQMGQEVILRCVPISNHLYFYWYRQILGQKVEFLVSFYNNEISEKSEIFDDQFSVERPDGSNFTLKIRSTKLEDSAMYFCASSGRGHAEAFFGQGTRLTVV.

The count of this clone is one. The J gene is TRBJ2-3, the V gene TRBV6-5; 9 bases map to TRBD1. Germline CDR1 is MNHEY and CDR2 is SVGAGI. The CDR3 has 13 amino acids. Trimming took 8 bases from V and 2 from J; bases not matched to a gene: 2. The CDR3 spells CASGQGNTDTQYF. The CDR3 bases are TGTGCCAGCGGACAGGGGAACACAGATACGCAGTATTTT.

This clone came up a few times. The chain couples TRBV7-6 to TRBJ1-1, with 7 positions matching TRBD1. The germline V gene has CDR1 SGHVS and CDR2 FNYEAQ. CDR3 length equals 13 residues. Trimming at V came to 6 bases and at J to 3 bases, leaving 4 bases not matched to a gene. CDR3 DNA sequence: TGTGCCAGCAGGACCACAGGGGACACTGAAGCTTTCTTT. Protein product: CASRTTGDTEAFF.

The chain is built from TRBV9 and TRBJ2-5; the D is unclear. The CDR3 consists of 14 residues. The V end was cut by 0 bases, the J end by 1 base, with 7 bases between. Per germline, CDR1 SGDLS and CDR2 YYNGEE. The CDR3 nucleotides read TGTGCCAGCAGCGTAGGGCCAGGCCAAGAGACCCAGTACTTC. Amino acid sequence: CASSVGPGQETQYF.

The CDR3 DNA sequence: TGCGCCAGCAGCGCCCTAGGGGCAGGGGCCAACGTCCTGACTTTC. It is translated as CASSALGAGANVLTF. The chain is built from TRBV5-1 and TRBJ2-6, with D possibly TRBD1 on 5 matching bases. The CDR3 is 15 residues long. Germline V gives CDR1 SGHRS, CDR2 YFSETQ. Trimming removed 4 bases from V and 4 bases from J, with 12 bases in between.

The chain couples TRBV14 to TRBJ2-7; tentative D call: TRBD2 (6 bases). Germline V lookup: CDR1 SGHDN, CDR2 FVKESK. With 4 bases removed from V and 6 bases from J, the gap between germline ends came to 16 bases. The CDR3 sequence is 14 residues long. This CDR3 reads CASSPGRQGLEQYF. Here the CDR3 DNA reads TGTGCCAGCAGCCCGGGTAGGCAGGGACTCGAGCAGTACTTC.

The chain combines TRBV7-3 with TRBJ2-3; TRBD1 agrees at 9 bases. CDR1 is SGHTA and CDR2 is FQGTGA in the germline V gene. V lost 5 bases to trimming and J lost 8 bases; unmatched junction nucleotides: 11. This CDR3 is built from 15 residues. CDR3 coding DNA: TGTGCCAGCAGCGAAGGGGATCTGGGACAGGGTACGCAGTATTTT. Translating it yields CASSEGDLGQGTQYF.

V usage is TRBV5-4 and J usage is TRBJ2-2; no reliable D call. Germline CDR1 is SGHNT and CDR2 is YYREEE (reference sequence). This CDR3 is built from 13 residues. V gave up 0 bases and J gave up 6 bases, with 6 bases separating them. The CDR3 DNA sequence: TGTGCCAGCAGCTTGGACGGGTCCGGGGAGCTGTTTTTT. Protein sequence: CASSLDGSGELFF.

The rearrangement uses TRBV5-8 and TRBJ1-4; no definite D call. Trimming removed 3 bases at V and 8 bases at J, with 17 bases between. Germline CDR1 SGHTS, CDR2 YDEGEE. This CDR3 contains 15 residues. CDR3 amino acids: CASSSLPRNVEKLFF. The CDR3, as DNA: TGTGCCAGCAGCTCCCTACCGAGGAATGTGGAAAAACTGTTTTTT.

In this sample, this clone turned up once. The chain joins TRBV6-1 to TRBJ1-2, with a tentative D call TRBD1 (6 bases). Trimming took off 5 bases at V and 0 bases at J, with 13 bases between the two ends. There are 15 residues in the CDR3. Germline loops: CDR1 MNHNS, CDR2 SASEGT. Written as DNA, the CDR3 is TGTGCCAGCAGTTTTTTGACAGGATCTAACTATGGCTACACCTTC. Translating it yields CASSFLTGSNYGYTF.

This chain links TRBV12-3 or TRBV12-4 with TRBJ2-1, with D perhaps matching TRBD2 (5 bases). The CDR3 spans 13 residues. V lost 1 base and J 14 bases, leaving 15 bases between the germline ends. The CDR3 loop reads CASSLDPSSIEFF. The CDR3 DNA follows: TGTGCCAGCAGTTTAGATCCTAGCTCAATTGAGTTCTTC.

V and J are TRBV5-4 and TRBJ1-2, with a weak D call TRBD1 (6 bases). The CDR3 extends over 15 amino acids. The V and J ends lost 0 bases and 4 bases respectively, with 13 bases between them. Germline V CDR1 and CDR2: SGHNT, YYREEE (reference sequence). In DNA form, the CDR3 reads TGTGCCAGCAGCTTGGAGGCCAGGGGAGTCTATGGCTACACCTTC. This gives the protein CASSLEARGVYGYTF.

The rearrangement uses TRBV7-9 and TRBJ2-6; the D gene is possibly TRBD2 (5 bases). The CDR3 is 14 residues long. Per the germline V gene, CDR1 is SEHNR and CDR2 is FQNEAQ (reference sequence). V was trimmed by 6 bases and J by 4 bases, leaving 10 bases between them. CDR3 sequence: CASSPTGGANVLTF. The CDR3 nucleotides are TGTGCCAGCAGTCCCACGGGGGGGGCCAACGTCCTGACTTTC.

The CDR3 here is CASSLNRGVKQPQHF. CDR3 sequence (DNA): TGTGCCAGCAGCTTGAACAGGGGTGTGAAACAGCCCCAGCATTTT. V is TRBV11-3 and J is TRBJ1-5, with 7 bases fitting TRBD1. V lost 3 bases to trimming and J lost 7 bases; unmatched junction nucleotides: 9. Germline V CDR1 and CDR2: SGHNT, YENEEA. CDR3 length: 15 amino acids.

CDR3 protein: CASSFGAGYGELFF. Here the CDR3 DNA reads TGTGCCAGCAGTTTCGGAGCGGGCTACGGGGAGCTGTTTTTT. The rearrangement joins TRBV6-2 or TRBV6-3 to TRBJ2-2, with D maybe TRBD2 (6 bases). V shed 4 bases and J shed 7 bases, with 13 bases lying between them. Germline V gives CDR1 MNHEY, CDR2 SVGEGT. The CDR3 has 14 amino acids.